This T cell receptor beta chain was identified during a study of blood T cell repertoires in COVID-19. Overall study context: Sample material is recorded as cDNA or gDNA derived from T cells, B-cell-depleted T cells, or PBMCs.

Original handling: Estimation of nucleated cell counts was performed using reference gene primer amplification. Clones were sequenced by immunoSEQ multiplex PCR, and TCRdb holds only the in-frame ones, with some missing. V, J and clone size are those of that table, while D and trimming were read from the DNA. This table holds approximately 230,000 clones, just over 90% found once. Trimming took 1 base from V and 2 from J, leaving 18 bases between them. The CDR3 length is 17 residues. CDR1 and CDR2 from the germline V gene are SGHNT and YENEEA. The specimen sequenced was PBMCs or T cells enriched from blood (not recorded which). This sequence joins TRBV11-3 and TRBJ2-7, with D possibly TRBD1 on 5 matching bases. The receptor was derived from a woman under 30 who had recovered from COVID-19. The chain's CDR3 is CASSLGGDGAFTYEQYF. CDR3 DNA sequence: TGTGCCAGCAGCTTAGGCGGTGATGGGGCCTTTACCTACGAGCAGTACTTC.